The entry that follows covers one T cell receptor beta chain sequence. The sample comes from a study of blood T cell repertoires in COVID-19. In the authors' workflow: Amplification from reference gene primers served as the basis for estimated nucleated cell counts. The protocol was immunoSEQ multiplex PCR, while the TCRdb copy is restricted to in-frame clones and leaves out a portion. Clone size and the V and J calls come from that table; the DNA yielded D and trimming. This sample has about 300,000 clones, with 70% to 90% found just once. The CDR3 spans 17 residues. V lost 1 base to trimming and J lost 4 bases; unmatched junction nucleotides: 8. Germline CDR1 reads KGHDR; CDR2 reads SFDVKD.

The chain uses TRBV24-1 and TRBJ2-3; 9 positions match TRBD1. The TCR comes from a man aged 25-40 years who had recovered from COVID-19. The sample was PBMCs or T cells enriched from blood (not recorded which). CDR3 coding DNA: TGTGCCACCAGTGATTTAGGGGACAGGGAGATCTCAGATACGCAGTATTTT. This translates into CATSDLGDREISDTQYF.